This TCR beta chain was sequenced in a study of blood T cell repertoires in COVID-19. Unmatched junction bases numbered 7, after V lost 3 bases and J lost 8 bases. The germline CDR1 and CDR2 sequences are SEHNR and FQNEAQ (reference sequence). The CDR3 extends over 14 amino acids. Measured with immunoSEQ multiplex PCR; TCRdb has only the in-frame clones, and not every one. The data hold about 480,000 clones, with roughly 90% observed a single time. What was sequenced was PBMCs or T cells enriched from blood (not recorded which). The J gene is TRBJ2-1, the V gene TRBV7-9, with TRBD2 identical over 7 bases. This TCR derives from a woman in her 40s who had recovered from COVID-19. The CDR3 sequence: CASSLGGSTYEQFF. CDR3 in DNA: TGTGCCAGCAGCTTGGGCGGGAGTACTTATGAGCAGTTCTTC.